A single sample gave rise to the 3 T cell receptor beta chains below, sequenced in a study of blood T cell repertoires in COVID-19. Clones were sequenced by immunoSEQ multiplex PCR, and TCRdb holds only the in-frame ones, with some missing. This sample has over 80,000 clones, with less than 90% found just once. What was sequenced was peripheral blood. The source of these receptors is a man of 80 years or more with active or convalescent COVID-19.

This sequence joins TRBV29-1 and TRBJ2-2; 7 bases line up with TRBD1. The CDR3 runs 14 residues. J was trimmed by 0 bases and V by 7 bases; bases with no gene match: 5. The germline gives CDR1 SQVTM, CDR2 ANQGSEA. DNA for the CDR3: TGCAGCGGAAGGGACAGCGCGAACACCGGGGAGCTGTTTTTT. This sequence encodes CSGRDSANTGELFF.

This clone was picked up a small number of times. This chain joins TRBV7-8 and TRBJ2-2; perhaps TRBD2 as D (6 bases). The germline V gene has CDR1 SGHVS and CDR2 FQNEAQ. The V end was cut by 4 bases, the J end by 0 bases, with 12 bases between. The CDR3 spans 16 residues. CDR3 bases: TGTGCCAGCAGCTACCCGTGGGGGGCGAACACCGGGGAGCTGTTTTTT. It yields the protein CASSYPWGANTGELFF. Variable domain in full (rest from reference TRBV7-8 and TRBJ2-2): GAGVSQSPRYKVAKRGQDVALRCDPISGHVSLFWYQQALGQGPEFLTYFQNEAQLDKSGLPSDRFFAERPEGSVSTLKIQRTQQEDSAVYLCASSYPWGANTGELFFGEGSRLTVL.

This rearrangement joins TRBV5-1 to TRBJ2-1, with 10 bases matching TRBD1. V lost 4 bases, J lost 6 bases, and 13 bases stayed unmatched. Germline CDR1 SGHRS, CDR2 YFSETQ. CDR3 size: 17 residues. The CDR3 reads CASSAMVARDRGNEQFF. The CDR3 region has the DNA TGCGCCAGCAGCGCCATGGTTGCTCGGGACAGGGGCAATGAGCAGTTCTTC.